The present TCR beta chain was sequenced within a study of blood T cells in healthy people across ages. Study observations and caveats: Across the age range, TCR beta diversity per million T cells fell in a roughly linear way. One million T cells yielded diversity estimates that were considered underestimates.

Sample-barcoded 5' priming and a J-beta primer mix drove a second PCR of about 7 to 11 cycles. TCRdb re-derived calls from the 5' RACE reads in MiXCR, one entry per CDR3 protein. In the table there are hundreds of thousands of distinct CDR3 sequences, about 36% of which are singletons. Drawing of peripheral blood yielded about 10 milliliters from each donor. Details on this clonotype: The antigen is undetermined.

Unmatched junction bases numbered 8, after V lost 2 bases and J lost 8 bases. Per germline, CDR1 SGHTA and CDR2 FQGTGA. The CDR3 extends over 15 amino acids. Sequenced sample: blood. The chain links TRBV7-3 to TRBJ2-1; TRBD2 matches 8 bases. This clonotype was obtained from a man younger than 30 in good health. In nucleotides, the CDR3 is TGTGCCAGCAGCTTAGCATCGCTAGCGGGCCATGAGCAGTTCTTC. The encoded protein is CASSLASLAGHEQFF.